The source of this TCR beta chain is a study of early T cells in non-severe SARS-CoV-2 infection. The study's findings and limits: Comparison of clonotypes with VDJdb favored anti-spike CD8 responses while missing private and CD4 specificities.

The CDR3 length is 17 residues. Looked up from germline, CDR1 is MNHEY and CDR2 is SMNVEV (reference sequence). With V trimmed by 4 bases and J by 10 bases, 14 bases remained unmatched. Points on this clonotype: Its antigen is undetermined.

Attached unique molecular identifiers marked individual cDNA molecules. TCRdb used MiXCR to reprocess the 5' RACE reads, holding one entry per CDR3 protein. Here the sample spans 75,000 or so distinct CDR3 sequences, more than 9.5% being singletons. This TCR was sampled from an adult who was a healthcare worker with PCR-confirmed SARS-CoV-2 infection or an uninfected control (not recorded which). The chain joins TRBV27 to TRBJ2-1; 12 bases fit TRBD2. The sample in question was whole blood, obtained at baseline. CDR3 residues: CASSSRRASGGAGEQFF. For the CDR3, the DNA is TGTGCCAGCAGTTCCCGCCGAGCTAGCGGGGGGGCAGGGGAGCAGTTCTTC.